The source of this T cell receptor (beta chain) is a study of blood T cell repertoires in COVID-19. The V gene lost 6 bases and the J gene lost 5 bases, with 10 bases spanning the gap. The germline gives CDR1 MNHEY, CDR2 SVGAGI. This CDR3 comprises 12 residues. Authors' methods: Reference gene primers were amplified, and this amplification served to estimate nucleated cell counts. Produced via immunoSEQ multiplex PCR; TCRdb's table is partial and in-frame only. V and J calls and clone size come straight from that table; D and trimming were deduced from the DNA. This table has about 190,000 clones, about 85% appearing once.

The chain is built from TRBV6-5 and TRBJ2-5; D possibly corresponds to TRBD2 (5 bases). Sequencing input: peripheral blood. This receptor was obtained from a man aged 25-45 years with acute or convalescent COVID-19. CDR3 loop: CASRSTGETQYF. DNA of the CDR3: TGTGCCAGCAGGTCTACGGGGGAGACCCAGTACTTC.